This is a list of T cell receptor beta chains from one sample in a study of blood T cell repertoires in COVID-19. Assay: immunoSEQ multiplex PCR; the TCRdb copy retains only in-frame clones and omits some. This table holds roughly 330,000 clones, around 87% found once. The sample consisted of PBMCs or T cells enriched from blood (not recorded which). The source of these receptors is a woman in her 30s who had recovered from COVID-19. Each CDR3 is given with its conserved first and last residue. Each record gives: J gene, clone size, D gene, V gene, CDR3 DNA, CDR3 protein. A D gene is named only where the DNA matches it firmly. A row's size may be missing; if present it is once, few, many or a size class.

TRBJ2-1	NA	TRBD2	TRBV5-1	TGCGCCAGCAGCCAGACTAGCGGGGGGTACAATGAGCAGTTCTTC	CASSQTSGGYNEQFF
TRBJ2-7	NA	NA	TRBV5-1	TGCGCCAGCAGCCCCTCGGCGAGGTCCTACGAGCAGTACTTC	CASSPSARSYEQYF
TRBJ2-1	NA	NA	TRBV30	TGTGCCTGGAGCTCGCGGCTAGGGGCCTACAATGAGCAGTTCTTC	CAWSSRLGAYNEQFF
TRBJ2-2	NA	TRBD1	TRBV5-6	TGTGCCAGCAGCCCCAATGACAGGGGTCTTTTCGGGGAGCTGTTTTTT	CASSPNDRGLFGELFF
TRBJ2-5	NA	TRBD2	TRBV11-2	TGTGCCAGCAGCTTCTCCGGACTAGGGGCCGGGACCCAGTACTTC	CASSFSGLGAGTQYF
TRBJ1-6	NA	TRBD1	TRBV4-3	TGCGCCAGCAGACGTTCGGGGACAGGGAATTCACCCCTCCACTTT	CASRRSGTGNSPLHF
TRBJ1-5	NA	TRBD1	TRBV19	TGTGCCAGTAGTATAAGGGACAGGAACAATCAGCCCCAGCATTTT	CASSIRDRNNQPQHF
TRBJ1-5	few	NA	TRBV19	TGTGCCAGTAGTGGGAGGGGTCAGGTCCCTCTCAATCAGCCCCAGCATTTT	CASSGRGQVPLNQPQHF
TRBJ1-4	NA	NA	TRBV10-3	TGTGCCATCAGCGCCGGAGCTGCAACTAATGAAAAACTGTTTTTT	CAISAGAATNEKLFF
TRBJ2-1	NA	TRBD1	TRBV2	TGTGCCAGCAGTCACCGGGACAGGGGTGGGAATGAGCAGTTCTTC	CASSHRDRGGNEQFF
TRBJ1-1	NA	NA	TRBV29-1	TGCAGCGTCCCGGGGGGCACTGAAGCTTTCTTT	CSVPGGTEAFF
TRBJ1-6	NA	NA	TRBV4-2	TGTGCCAGCCGGGGTAGAGTTAACTCACCCCTCCACTTT	CASRGRVNSPLHF
TRBJ1-2	few	NA	TRBV7-2	TGTGCCAGCAGCTTAGCGGCAGGCGCGGGCTATGGCTACACCTTC	CASSLAAGAGYGYTF
TRBJ1-2	NA	NA	TRBV11-2	TGTGCCAGCAGCCCTGGGCAGGGCTGGGGCTATGGCTACACCTTC	CASSPGQGWGYGYTF
TRBJ1-3	NA	NA	TRBV4-2	TGTGCCAGCAGCCAAGAAGAACTGAGAAGAAACACCATATATTTT	CASSQEELRRNTIYF
TRBJ1-2	NA	NA	TRBV6-4	TGTGCCAGCAGTGACGGTTATAGGGAGACTGGCGGCTACACCTTC	CASSDGYRETGGYTF
TRBJ2-7	NA	NA	TRBV5-1	TGCGCCAGCAGCGAAGACTATCGTTCCTACGAGCAGTACTTC	CASSEDYRSYEQYF
TRBJ2-3	NA	NA	TRBV2	TGTGCCAGCAGTGAATTAGCTCTAGTGTCGGCTACGCAGTATTTT	CASSELALVSATQYF
TRBJ2-5	NA	TRBD2	TRBV5-1	TGCGCCAGCAGCTTGAGTACTAGCGGGGCCGGGACCCAGTACTTC	CASSLSTSGAGTQYF
TRBJ1-2	once	NA	TRBV12-3/TRBV12-4	TGTGCCAGCAGGGGGGCCGGCTACACCTTC	CASRGAGYTF
TRBJ2-5	NA	NA	TRBV11-1	TGTGCCAGCAGCCGGGTTCGGGAGACCCAGTACTTC	CASSRVRETQYF
TRBJ1-2	NA	TRBD1	TRBV15	TGTGCCACCAGGCCCGCCGGGACAGTCTATGGCTACACCTTC	CATRPAGTVYGYTF
TRBJ1-1	NA	NA	TRBV3-1/TRBV3-2	TGTGCCAGCAGCCAAGGTAGGGGCACTGAAGCTTTCTTT	CASSQGRGTEAFF
TRBJ1-4	NA	TRBD1	TRBV5-1	TGCGCCAGCAGCTCGGGACAGAAAGACGGTAATGAAAAACTGTTTTTT	CASSSGQKDGNEKLFF
TRBJ1-4	NA	NA	TRBV19	TGTGCCAGTAATGAGGACAGATATAATGAAAAACTGTTTTTT	CASNEDRYNEKLFF
TRBJ1-1	NA	NA	TRBV25-1	TGTGCCAGCATGGGTGACAGGAACACTGAAGCTTTCTTT	CASMGDRNTEAFF
TRBJ2-7	once	TRBD2	TRBV4-3	TGCGCCAGCAGCCCCGCGGGGGGGGGACAAGCCGAGCAGTACTTC	CASSPAGGGQAEQYF
TRBJ2-5	NA	NA	TRBV18	TGTGCCAGCTCACCCACCGGAGAGACCCAGTACTTC	CASSPTGETQYF
TRBJ2-3	NA	TRBD2	TRBV20-1	TGCAGTGCTAGTCCGGGGGGGCCCGTCGCAGATACGCAGTATTTT	CSASPGGPVADTQYF
TRBJ1-5	NA	TRBD1	TRBV5-6	TGTGCCAGCAGTGGGACAGGGGGGCAGCCCCAGCATTTT	CASSGTGGQPQHF
TRBJ1-2	NA	NA	TRBV6-5	TGTGCCAGCAAAAGTCCGGGGGGCTATGGCTACACCTTC	CASKSPGGYGYTF
TRBJ1-4	NA	NA	TRBV5-1	TGCGCCAGCAGCTTGGTGGCGGGTGCAACTAATGAAAAACTGTTTTTT	CASSLVAGATNEKLFF
TRBJ2-3	NA	TRBD1	TRBV9	TGTGCCAGCAGCACCCGACAGGGGTGGACAGATACGCAGTATTTT	CASSTRQGWTDTQYF
TRBJ2-2	NA	TRBD1	TRBV15	TGTGCCACCAGCAGAGATACGGGACAGGGCGGCACCGGGGAGCTGTTTTTT	CATSRDTGQGGTGELFF
TRBJ1-1	NA	NA	TRBV7-2	TGTGCCAGCGCCGGGGGGAGGGACTGGGGTGAAGCTTTCTTT	CASAGGRDWGEAFF
TRBJ1-1	NA	TRBD1	TRBV6-5	TGTGCCAGCAGTTATGGACAGGGTGGAACTGAAGCTTTCTTT	CASSYGQGGTEAFF
TRBJ1-1	NA	NA	TRBV19	TGTGCCAGTAGTACCGCGACTGCGAATCCGAACACTGAAGCTTTCTTT	CASSTATANPNTEAFF
TRBJ2-1	NA	TRBD2	TRBV9	TGTGCCAGCAGCTTTACCGGGGGGGCCATGGATGAGCAGTTCTTC	CASSFTGGAMDEQFF
TRBJ2-5	NA	NA	TRBV6-4	TGTGCCAGCAGTCCGCCACTAGGAAAGACCCAGTACTTC	CASSPPLGKTQYF
TRBJ1-6	NA	NA	TRBV29-1	TGCAGCGTTGCGGACAGATCCAATTCACCCCTCCACTTT	CSVADRSNSPLHF
TRBJ2-1	once	NA	TRBV29-1	TGCAGCGTCCCCAGGGCAGGCTCTCCCTTTTACAATGAGCAGTTCTTC	CSVPRAGSPFYNEQFF
TRBJ2-7	few	TRBD1	TRBV5-6	TGTGCCAGCGCCCGGGACAGGGGGTCCGAGCAGTACTTC	CASARDRGSEQYF
TRBJ2-5	NA	NA	TRBV5-1	TGCGCCAGCAGTGGGGCAGGGAAAGAGACCCAGTACTTC	CASSGAGKETQYF
TRBJ2-5	NA	NA	TRBV4-2	TGTGCCAGCAGCCCCCAAGCACAACAGGAGACCCAGTACTTC	CASSPQAQQETQYF
TRBJ1-1	NA	NA	TRBV7-9	TGTGCCAGCAGCATCTACAGCTCTCCGCCCGCGAACACTGAAGCTTTCTTT	CASSIYSSPPANTEAFF
TRBJ1-4	once	TRBD1	TRBV5-8	TGTGCCAGCAGCTCAGGGACAGGGTTTTGGACTAATGAAAAACTGTTTTTT	CASSSGTGFWTNEKLFF